This T cell receptor beta chain derives from a study of graft-versus-host responses after intestinal transplantation (dated by TCRdb to the early 2020s). Looking at the study overall: The transplants that recipients received were multivisceral, liver-intestinal, or isolated intestinal. Every recipient was given anti-thymocyte globulin induction, followed by approximately 3 years of maintenance tacrolimus and steroids. After intestinal transplantation, graft-versus-host and host-versus-graft alloreactive T cell clones in the graft, circulation and bone marrow were tracked using bulk TCR-beta CDR3 sequencing. To identify alloreactive clones, pre-transplant mixed lymphocyte reaction products were sequenced and then compared with unstimulated pre-transplant donor and recipient T cells. A cohort of 24 intestinal transplant recipients, including one retransplant, was enrolled, and a few patients lacking pretransplant specimens were excluded. A peak of at least 4% donor T cells among recipient peripheral blood mononuclear cells was the definition used for donor T cell macrochimerism. Rather than going through the commercial service, samples from three later patients were sequenced in-house on an Illumina MiSeq and processed with MiXCR.

A word on this clone: This receptor's antigen is unknown. Per-base quality was not reported, and no clone a single base away is much larger than it.

Overall results and qualifications from the work: GvH clones were detected in recipient bone marrow, and some appeared earlier in ileal mucosa or blood, consistent with an intestinal mucosal origin. Early after transplant, peak levels of circulating GvH clones were found to be associated with declines in HvG clones. The conclusions were limited by the relatively low number and heterogeneity of the intestinal transplant patients. High GvH to HvG T cell clonal ratios were observed in the allografts of patients with donor T cell macrochimerism.

In the paper's terms, the time point label means: cells obtained before transplantation from donor or recipient. CD3+CD4+ and CD3+CD8+ populations were FACS-sorted from unstimulated pre-transplant donor and recipient cells taken from spleen or lymph nodes. Libraries were built with the immunoSEQ multiplex PCR assay. In most patients, genomic DNA was isolated using the Qiagen DNeasy Blood and Tissue Kit and sent frozen to Adaptive Biotechnologies for TCR sequencing. For most patients, genomic DNA was subjected to high-throughput TCR-beta CDR3 sequencing by Adaptive Biotechnologies. Per the original workflow: TCR sequencing data for around 20 patients were retrieved from Adaptive's ImmunoSEQ software; a few other patients were processed with MiXCR and VDJtools. CD4 versus CD8 sorting errors were corrected by removing sequences found in both subsets at a frequency ratio below 5:1. CDR3 nucleotide sequences shared between donor and recipient were removed because their origin could not be assigned. At least 2-fold expansion over unstimulated cells and a minimum CFSE-low frequency of 0.002% (template counts) or 0.001% (read counts) were required for clones to be classified as alloreactive. Clones were considered mappable if detected in sequenced pre-transplant spleen, lymph node, or MLR CFSE-low populations of the donor or recipient. Cumulative frequency of alloreactive clones was calculated as a percentage of all sequences weighted by copy number. TCRdb mirrors the immuneACCESS table, restricted to in-frame sequences. Some clones are absent from its copies; in checked studies, under half trace to an unresolved V gene, and the reason for the others is unknown. The V and J calls and clone size come from that table; D and trimming were worked out from the DNA. In all, the sample holds some 90,000 clones, and approximately 90% of those were seen once. The ten largest clones take up roughly 0.37% of the sample.

From the cysteine through the phenylalanine, the CDR3 covers 17 amino acids. Only the CDR3 DNA stays, 51 bases, in frame from base 1. Sequences MNHNS (CDR1) and SASEGT (CDR2) are obtained from the germline V gene. V gives up 0 bases and J gives up 1 base, and the segment between their germline ends measures 13 bases. The chain couples TRBV6-1 to TRBJ1-5; no confident D gene assignment can be made. Material: unstimulated CD8+ T cells sorted from spleen or lymph node cells, obtained before transplant. The clonotype was recovered from a human donor who was the organ donor for an intestinal transplant. The nucleotide sequence reads TGTGCCAGCAGTGAAGCGCGGGAGAACCTAAGCAATCAGCCCCAGCATTTT. It specifies CASSEARENLSNQPQHF.